The following is a TCR beta chain sequence with its context. The target antigen is unknown. This entry is derived from a study of blood T cells in healthy people across ages. The study's findings and limits: Older age coincided with a roughly linear decline in TCR beta diversity per million T cells. A conclusive naive versus antigen-experienced comparison was prevented by the unsorted PBMCs.

Each of the donors had approximately 10 milliliters of peripheral blood drawn into EDTA-treated Vacutainer tubes. Trimming removed 4 bases from V and 4 bases from J; junction bases left unmatched: 18. This CDR3 region has 17 residues. Germline V CDR1 and CDR2: SQVTM, ANQGSEA. Together with a sample-barcoded 5' primer, a J-beta primer mix was included in a second PCR lasting roughly 6 to 12 cycles. TCRdb used MiXCR to reprocess the 5' RACE reads, holding one entry per CDR3 protein. Here the sample spans about 500,000 distinct CDR3 sequences, around 24% being singletons. This same sample was also part of a study on T cells of mothers and their children. Per that study: Persistent microchimeric T cell clones were sought, and none were detected.

What was sequenced was blood. The TCR was taken from a boy younger than 18 in good health. This rearrangement joins TRBV29-1 to TRBJ2-7, with 8 bases aligning to TRBD1. As DNA, the CDR3 is TGCAGCGTTGCCCGACAGGGGAGAGGGGCTTTGGGGTACGAGCAGTACTTC. Protein product: CSVARQGRGALGYEQYF.